The rows below give T cell receptor beta chains drawn from one sample of a study of T cell responses to AZD1222 COVID-19 vaccine. Measured with immunoSEQ multiplex PCR; TCRdb has only the in-frame clones, and not every one. The data show about 180,000 clones, with around nine tenths seen just once and about 2.8% held by the top ten. The sequencing used peripheral blood, collected on day 0 of AZD1222 vaccination. The receptors shown here come from an adult in good health. Both conserved end residues are part of each CDR3. Fields, in order: V gene, clone size, D gene, J gene, CDR3 protein, CDR3 DNA. D genes are given only for firm matches. The listing skips clone size in some rows; elsewhere it reads once, few, many or a size class.

>TRBV14|-|TRBD1|TRBJ1-2
CASRRTGDGGYTF
TGTGCCAGCAGAAGGACAGGGGACGGTGGCTACACCTTC
>TRBV3-1/TRBV3-2|-|-|TRBJ2-4
CASSQTGALAKNIQYF
TGTGCCAGCAGCCAGACCGGGGCACTAGCCAAAAACATTCAGTACTTC
>TRBV7-9|-|-|TRBJ2-5
CASIPQETQYF
TGTGCCAGTATCCCCCAAGAGACCCAGTACTTC
>TRBV5-4|-|TRBD1|TRBJ1-6
CASSSRGPSSPLHF
TGTGCCAGCAGCTCCAGGGGGCCAAGTTCACCCCTCCACTTT
>TRBV6-4|-|TRBD2|TRBJ2-1
CASSEGGSSYNEQFF
TGTGCCAGCAGTGAGGGGGGGAGCTCCTACAATGAGCAGTTCTTC
>TRBV7-9|-|TRBD1|TRBJ2-6
CASSLGGDRGVLTF
TGTGCCAGCAGCTTAGGGGGGGACAGGGGCGTCCTGACTTTC
>TRBV6-2/TRBV6-3|-|-|TRBJ2-1
CASSYSAPYNEQFF
TGTGCCAGCAGTTACTCGGCACCCTACAATGAGCAGTTCTTC
>TRBV7-6|-|TRBD2|TRBJ2-1
CASSRRLAGGSYEQFF
TGTGCCAGCAGTCGACGACTAGCGGGAGGATCCTATGAGCAGTTCTTC
>TRBV10-3|once|TRBD1|TRBJ2-2
CAIRTGNTGELFF
TGTGCCATTAGGACAGGTAACACCGGGGAGCTGTTTTTT
>TRBV6-1|-|-|TRBJ1-4
CASSENVAPKLFF
TGTGCCAGCAGTGAAAACGTCGCCCCAAAACTGTTTTTT
>TRBV7-2|once|TRBD2|TRBJ2-1
CASSLGGLAGASYNEQFF
TGTGCCAGCAGCTTAGGGGGACTAGCGGGAGCATCATACAATGAGCAGTTCTTC
>TRBV7-9|few|TRBD1|TRBJ2-7
CASSLRTGAYEQYF
TGTGCCAGCAGCCTTCGGACAGGCGCCTACGAGCAGTACTTC
>TRBV7-2|once|-|TRBJ2-2
CASRGANAGELFF
TGTGCCAGCAGGGGTGCGAACGCCGGGGAGCTGTTTTTT
>TRBV12-3/TRBV12-4|-|-|TRBJ1-1
CASSLVQDTEAFF
TGTGCCAGCAGTTTAGTACAGGATACTGAAGCTTTCTTT
>TRBV6-2/TRBV6-3|-|TRBD1|TRBJ1-5
CASSYSQGGTRGKPQHF
TGTGCCAGCAGTTACTCCCAAGGGGGCACTCGGGGGAAGCCCCAGCATTTT
>TRBV6-5|-|-|TRBJ1-1
CASSYPKDGGKTEAFF
TGTGCCAGCAGTTACCCCAAGGACGGGGGGAAGACTGAAGCTTTCTTT
>TRBV15|-|TRBD2|TRBJ2-1
CATSGGRGWNEQFF
TGTGCCACCAGCGGCGGGAGAGGTTGGAATGAGCAGTTCTTC
>TRBV11-3|-|-|TRBJ2-3
CASSLDGSYTDTQYF
TGTGCCAGCAGCTTAGACGGTAGCTACACAGATACGCAGTATTTT
>TRBV12-3/TRBV12-4|-|-|TRBJ1-2
CASREGGRGGYTF
TGTGCCAGCAGGGAAGGAGGGAGAGGTGGCTACACCTTC
>TRBV25-1|once|TRBD1|TRBJ1-6
CASSTSDRGYNSPLHF
TGTGCCAGCAGTACCTCGGACAGGGGCTATAATTCACCCCTCCACTTT
>TRBV19|-|-|TRBJ2-2
CASSIDLPHRHTGELFF
TGTGCCAGTAGTATAGATCTCCCGCATCGTCACACCGGGGAGCTGTTTTTT
>TRBV5-4|-|TRBD2|TRBJ2-5
CASSSTGGETQYF
TGTGCCAGCAGCTCCACGGGAGGCGAGACCCAGTACTTC
>TRBV13|-|TRBD1|TRBJ1-3
CASSDRGFSGNTIYF
TGTGCCAGCAGCGACAGGGGGTTCTCTGGAAACACCATATATTTT
>TRBV6-5|-|-|TRBJ1-2
CASRGPPGRGYGYTF
TGTGCCAGCAGAGGACCCCCAGGCAGGGGCTATGGCTACACCTTC